This T cell receptor beta chain was identified during a study of CD8 T cells in ankylosing spondylitis. TCRdb ran MiXCR on the 5' RACE reads and lists one entry per CDR3 protein. This table holds around 490,000 distinct CDR3 sequences, 5.3% found once. This clonotype was recorded at least ten times. The antigen remains unidentified. CDR1 and CDR2 from the germline V gene are SQVTM and ANQGSEA. There are 16 residues in the CDR3. The ends lost 3 bases at V and 0 bases at J; junction bases unmatched: 7. Study-wide findings and caveats: The study identified a TCR beta motif of several highly homologous variants that appeared characteristic of ankylosing spondylitis blood.

The chain uses TRBV29-1 and TRBJ2-3; 9 positions match TRBD2. The clonotype comes from a male donor with ankylosing spondylitis. The sample was blood, either unsorted or a sorted T cell fraction (not recorded which). CDR3 nucleotides: TGCAGCGTTGAGGGGCTAGCGGGGATAAGCACAGATACGCAGTATTTT. Translated: CSVEGLAGISTDTQYF.